The 6 T cell receptor beta chains reported below all come from one sample, sequenced in a study of OX40 agonist ivuxolimab in advanced cancers. Here immunoSEQ multiplex PCR was the method, and the copy in TCRdb shows in-frame clones only, minus some. The sample has 25,000 to 35,000 clones; around 84% are singletons. The material was CD4+ or CD8+ T cells sorted from blood, obtained in a trial of the OX40 agonist ivuxolimab. These receptors were obtained from an adult with an advanced solid tumor such as melanoma, head and neck, liver or kidney cancer.

By its share, this clone is medium-sized (0.01 to 0.1%). This chain links TRBV19 with TRBJ1-2, with D unresolved. Trimming stripped 3 bases from V and 5 bases from J, with 10 bases between. CDR3 length equals 13 residues. From germline, CDR1 is LNHDA and CDR2 SQIVND (reference sequence). The CDR3 coding sequence is TGTGCCAGTAGTATGGAGGCCCGATATGGCTACACCTTC. It specifies CASSMEARYGYTF.

This clone came up once. The gene calls are TRBV5-1 and TRBJ2-1, with D unclear. With 3 bases removed from V and 5 bases from J, the gap between germline ends came to 12 bases. Germline loops: CDR1 SGHRS, CDR2 YFSETQ. The CDR3 has 14 residues. In nucleotides, the CDR3 is TGCGCCAGCAGCTCCCATGAGGCTAACAATGAGCAGTTCTTC. Protein: CASSSHEANNEQFF.

V is TRBV11-2 and J is TRBJ2-3, with a weak D call TRBD1 (6 bases). The V gene's germline CDR1 is SGHAT and CDR2 FQNNGV. The CDR3 is 15 amino acids. The ends were cut back, 5 bases at V and 2 bases at J, with 14 bases in the middle. The CDR3 DNA sequence: TGTGCCAGCAGCCCTTTGCAGGGGCTCACAGATACGCAGTATTTT. It yields the protein CASSPLQGLTDTQYF.

In its sample, this clone was seen a few times. The chain links TRBV4-2 to TRBJ2-3, with 12 bases identical to TRBD1. The CDR3 contains 15 residues. Germline V CDR1 and CDR2: LGHNA, YNFKEQ. Germline trimming cut 4 bases from V and 7 bases from J; bases unmatched to any gene: 6. CDR3 coding DNA: TGTGCCAGCAGCCCCCCGGGACAGGGGGCATATACGCAGTATTTT. Translating gives CASSPPGQGAYTQYF.

V usage is TRBV9 and J usage is TRBJ2-5; D ambiguous. CDR3 length: 15 amino acids. CDR1 and CDR2 from the germline V gene are SGDLS and YYNGEE. V lost 0 bases and J 2 bases, leaving 11 bases between the germline ends. CDR3 amino acids: CASSVGGGDQETQYF. DNA of the CDR3: TGTGCCAGCAGCGTAGGAGGCGGAGATCAAGAGACCCAGTACTTC.

The gene calls are TRBV4-1 and TRBJ2-7, with TRBD2 matching 7 bases. The CDR3 covers 15 residues. J lost 2 bases, V lost 1 base, and 5 bases had no gene match. Germline-derived CDR1 and CDR2 are MGHRA and YSYEKL. The DNA of the CDR3 is TGCGCCAGCAGCCAAGTCAGCGGGACCACCTACGAGCAGTACTTC. Translation gives CASSQVSGTTYEQYF.